These 16 T cell receptor beta chains share one sample of origin, sequenced in a study of blood T cell repertoires in COVID-19. The protocol was immunoSEQ multiplex PCR, while the TCRdb copy is restricted to in-frame clones and leaves out a portion. The sample has 200,000 to 300,000 clones; roughly 91% are singletons. The sample was peripheral blood. The receptors stem from a woman aged 40 to 55 who had recovered from COVID-19.

This clone was seen a few times. V usage is TRBV6-5 and J usage is TRBJ2-7; the match to TRBD2 covers 9 bases. This CDR3 spans 15 amino acids. CDR1 is MNHEY, CDR2 SVGAGI, per germline. J gave up 2 bases and V 6 bases, and 8 bases lay outside the gene matches. CDR3 DNA: TGTGCCAGCAGGCCACCTAGCGGGGTCCCCTACGAGCAGTACTTC. Its protein is CASRPPSGVPYEQYF.

J is TRBJ1-1 and V is TRBV10-1; D gene ambiguous. CDR3 size: 13 residues. V was cut by 0 bases and J by 5 bases, with 7 bases left in between. Germline V gene sequence: CDR1 WNHNN, CDR2 SYGVQD (reference sequence). CDR3 sequence (DNA): TGCGCCAGCAGTGAGTCGGGCCCAACTGAAGCTTTCTTT. This translates into CASSESGPTEAFF.

The rearrangement joins TRBV12-3 or TRBV12-4 to TRBJ1-2, with D tentatively TRBD1 (5 bases). This CDR3 is 12 amino acids long. V was cut by 6 bases and J by 7 bases, with 12 bases left in between. The CDR3 here is CASSRGVSGYTF. CDR3 nucleotides: TGTGCCAGCAGCCGGGGGGTCTCTGGCTACACCTTC.

In this sample, this clone turned up once. The V gene is TRBV7-9, the J gene TRBJ2-5; D gene unclear. V dropped 5 bases and J dropped 5 bases, with 15 bases sitting between them. Germline lookup yields CDR1 SEHNR and CDR2 FQNEAQ (reference sequence). The CDR3 contains 14 residues. The DNA for the CDR3 is TGTGCCAGCAGCCCCAGCCTGCCCAGGGAGACCCAGTACTTC. It encodes CASSPSLPRETQYF.

The rearrangement joins TRBV24-1 to TRBJ2-1, with 16 bases fitting TRBD2. Looked up from germline, CDR1 is KGHDR and CDR2 is SFDVKD. The ends lost 3 bases at V and 9 bases at J; junction bases unmatched: 10. The CDR3 sequence is 18 residues long. Here the CDR3 reads CATSDPPGTSGRGGEQFF. CDR3 in DNA: TGTGCCACCAGTGATCCCCCCGGGACTAGCGGGAGGGGGGGTGAGCAGTTCTTC.

The V call is TRBV6-2 or TRBV6-3, the J call TRBJ1-1, with TRBD1 identical over 7 bases. The CDR3 has 13 amino acids. In germline, CDR1 is MNHEY, CDR2 SVGEGT. The ends lost 4 bases at V and 4 bases at J; junction bases unmatched: 3. This CDR3 is CASSFRDSTEAFF. The CDR3 coding sequence is TGTGCCAGCAGTTTCCGGGACAGCACTGAAGCTTTCTTT.

This clone was observed a single time. The chain has TRBV5-8 and TRBJ1-2; the match to TRBD1 covers 11 bases. J was trimmed by 8 bases and V by 7 bases; bases with no gene match: 4. The CDR3 sequence is 12 residues long. Per germline, CDR1 SGHTS and CDR2 YDEGEE. This CDR3 reads CASLWDRGGYTF. The CDR3 DNA follows: TGTGCCAGCCTTTGGGACAGGGGGGGCTACACCTTC.

The J gene is TRBJ1-4, the V gene TRBV6-6; TRBD1 aligns across 8 bases. The CDR3 contains 16 residues. The ends lost 4 bases at V and 7 bases at J; junction bases unmatched: 11. Germline-derived CDR1 and CDR2 are MNHNY and SVGAGI (reference sequence). The DNA of the CDR3 is TGTGCCAGCAGTTCCCGTCCAGGGGGCCGCAGTGAAAAACTGTTTTTT. Amino acids: CASSSRPGGRSEKLFF.

The rearrangement links TRBV10-3 to TRBJ2-7, with 7 positions matching TRBD1. This CDR3 contains 14 residues. The V and J ends lost 0 bases and 5 bases, in that order; junction bases with no gene match: 4. Germline V gene lookup returns CDR1 ENHRY and CDR2 SYGVKD. CDR3 in amino acids: CAISESGQFDEQYF. For the CDR3, the DNA is TGTGCCATCAGTGAGTCGGGACAGTTCGACGAGCAGTACTTC.

The J gene is TRBJ1-5, the V gene TRBV7-2; no clear D. Trimming stripped 3 bases from V and 3 bases from J, with 6 bases between. The CDR3 consists of 13 residues. From germline, CDR1 is SGHTA and CDR2 FQGNSA. The CDR3 DNA reads as TGTGCCAGCAGCTTTGGCCCCAATCAGCCCCAGCATTTT. This sequence encodes CASSFGPNQPQHF.

The V call is TRBV7-9, the J call TRBJ1-1; 8 nucleotides agree with TRBD1. Germline trimming cut 4 bases from V and 0 bases from J; bases unmatched to any gene: 10. CDR3 length equals 17 residues. CDR1 and CDR2 from the germline V gene are SEHNR and FQNEAQ (reference sequence). This CDR3 is CASSSRTGHAMNTEAFF. CDR3 bases: TGTGCCAGCAGCTCCAGGACAGGGCACGCCATGAACACTGAAGCTTTCTTT.

The chain joins TRBV5-1 to TRBJ1-1; tentative D call: TRBD1 (5 bases). The CDR3 loop spans 13 amino acids. From germline, CDR1 is SGHRS and CDR2 YFSETQ. Trimming took 4 bases from V and 0 from J, leaving 7 bases between them. The CDR3 DNA follows: TGCGCCAGCAGCCCCAGGGTGAACACTGAAGCTTTCTTT. Encoded protein: CASSPRVNTEAFF.

In its sample, this clone was seen once. The chain combines TRBV7-6 with TRBJ2-7; D is undetermined. Germline CDR1 and CDR2: SGHVS and FNYEAQ. This CDR3 has 14 amino acids. V was clipped by 0 bases and J by 0 bases, with 6 bases between them. In nucleotides, the CDR3 is TGTGCCAGCAGCTTAGCCCCAGGCTCCTACGAGCAGTACTTC. Translation: CASSLAPGSYEQYF.

J is TRBJ2-3 and V is TRBV14; TRBD2 agrees at 9 bases. This CDR3 has 16 amino acids. V gave up 4 bases and J gave up 2 bases; unmatched junction bases: 7. Germline loops: CDR1 SGHDN, CDR2 FVKESK. CDR3 residues: CASSPLAGIDTDTQYF. The CDR3 DNA reads as TGTGCCAGCAGCCCTCTAGCGGGAATAGACACAGATACGCAGTATTTT.

The V and J genes are TRBV14 and TRBJ2-5; 8 bases match TRBD1. CDR3 length: 14 residues. V lost 1 base, J lost 5 bases, and 3 bases stayed unmatched. In germline, CDR1 is SGHDN, CDR2 FVKESK. The CDR3 DNA is TGTGCCAGCAGCCAAGGGACAGGGTTGGAGACCCAGTACTTC. This encodes CASSQGTGLETQYF.

CDR3 loop: CASSDSWGPGPKSSYEQYF. The CDR3 DNA reads TGTGCCAGCAGTGACTCGTGGGGGCCCGGACCCAAGAGCTCCTACGAGCAGTACTTC. V usage is TRBV6-4 and J usage is TRBJ2-7, with a tentative D call TRBD1 (6 bases). The germline V and J ends were trimmed by 0 bases and 0 bases, with 21 bases remaining between them. Germline V gene lookup returns CDR1 MRHNA and CDR2 SNTAGT. This CDR3 region has 19 residues.